This T cell receptor (beta chain) was sequenced in a study of blood T cell repertoires in COVID-19. Sequencing was performed with immunoSEQ multiplex PCR; in TCRdb, only in-frame clones are kept and a portion is missing. The sample yields about 170,000 clones, 70% to 90% seen once. Trimming removed 4 bases from V and 3 bases from J; junction bases left unmatched: 9. The CDR3 consists of 18 residues. Per the germline V gene, CDR1 is MNHEY and CDR2 is SVGEGT. The chain recombines TRBV6-2 or TRBV6-3 with TRBJ2-3, with 14 positions matching TRBD2. Input material: peripheral blood. The receptor's source is a man aged 50-59 years who had recovered from COVID-19. CDR3 DNA sequence: TGTGCCAGCAGTTCGACTAGCGGGGGGGCCCGGGCTACAGATACGCAGTATTTT. Its translation: CASSSTSGGARATDTQYF.